This TCR beta chain was found in a study of T cell repertoires in cytomegalovirus infection. Study at large: From public TCR beta signatures came an indication of both CMV infection and matching HLA type.

This clonotype was counted ten times or more. Germline V gene sequence: CDR1 LGHDT, CDR2 YNNKEL (reference sequence). Trimming removed 3 bases at V and 6 bases at J, with 12 bases between. The CDR3 runs 14 residues. TCRdb reprocessed the reads with MiXCR, giving one entry per CDR3 protein. The sample has approximately 500,000 distinct CDR3 sequences, around 11% seen once; the top ten hold roughly 10%. The sequencing sample was made of PBMCs. The clonotype comes from a human donor in good health (CMV status not recorded). Some clones in this sample may be carry-over from other donors' samples. The V call is TRBV3-1, the J call TRBJ2-4; no firm D call. The CDR3 nucleotides read TGTGCCAGCAGCCAGCCGGCCCCAGGAAACATTCAGTACTTC. As protein: CASSQPAPGNIQYF. Looking up the rest from reference TRBV3-1 and TRBJ2-4 gives the full variable domain: DTAVSQTPKYLVTQMGNDKSIKCEQNLGHDTMYWYKQDSKKFLKIMFSYNNKELIINETVPNRFSPKSPDKAHLNLHINSLELGDSAVYFCASSQPAPGNIQYFGAGTRLSVL.